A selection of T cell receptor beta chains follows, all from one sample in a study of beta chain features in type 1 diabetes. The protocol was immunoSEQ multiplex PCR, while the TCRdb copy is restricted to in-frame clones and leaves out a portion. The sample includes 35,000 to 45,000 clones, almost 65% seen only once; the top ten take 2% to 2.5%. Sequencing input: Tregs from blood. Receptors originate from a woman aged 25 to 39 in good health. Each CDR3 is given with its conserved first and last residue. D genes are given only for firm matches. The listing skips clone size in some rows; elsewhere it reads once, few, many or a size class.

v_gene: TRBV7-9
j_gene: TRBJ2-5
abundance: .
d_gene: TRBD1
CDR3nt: TGTGCCAGCAGCCCAGGGGACAGGAGGAGGGAGACCCAGTACTTC
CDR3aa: CASSPGDRRRETQYF

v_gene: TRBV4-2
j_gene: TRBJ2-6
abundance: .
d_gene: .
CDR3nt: TGTGCCAGCAGCCTTGACAGCACCTCTGGGGCCAACGTCCTGACTTTC
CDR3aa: CASSLDSTSGANVLTF

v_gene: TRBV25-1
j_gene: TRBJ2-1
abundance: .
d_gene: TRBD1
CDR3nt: TGTGCCAGCGGACAGGTTTTCTACAATGAGCAGTTCTTC
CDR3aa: CASGQVFYNEQFF

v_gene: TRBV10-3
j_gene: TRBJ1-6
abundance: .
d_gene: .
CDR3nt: TGTGCCATCAGTGAGTCGGGAGGGATGAATTCACCCCTCCACTTT
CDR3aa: CAISESGGMNSPLHF

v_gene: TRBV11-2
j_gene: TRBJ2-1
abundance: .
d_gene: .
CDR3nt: TGTGCCAGCAGCGGGCGGGGAGCGGTCAGCGGTGAGCAGTTCTTC
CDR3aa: CASSGRGAVSGEQFF

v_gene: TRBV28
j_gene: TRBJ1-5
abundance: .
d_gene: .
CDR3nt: TGTGCCAGCAGTTCTACCGGCAGGGATAGCAATCAGCCCCAGCATTTT
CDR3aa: CASSSTGRDSNQPQHF

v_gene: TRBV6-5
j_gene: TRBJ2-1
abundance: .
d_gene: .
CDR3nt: TGTGCCAGCAGCGCAGGGATAGGGGCTTACAATGAGCAGTTCTTC
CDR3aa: CASSAGIGAYNEQFF

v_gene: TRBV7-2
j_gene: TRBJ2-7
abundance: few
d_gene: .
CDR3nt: TGTGCCAGCAGCCCGGAGGGAACCTCCTACGAGCAGTACTTC
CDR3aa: CASSPEGTSYEQYF

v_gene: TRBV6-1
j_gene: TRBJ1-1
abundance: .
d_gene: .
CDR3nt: TGTGCCAGCAGCTTCAGACAGCCGAACACTGAAGCTTTCTTT
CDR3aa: CASSFRQPNTEAFF

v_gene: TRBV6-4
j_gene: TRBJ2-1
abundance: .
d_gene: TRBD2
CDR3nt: TGTGCCAGCAGTGCCTCTTGGACTAGCCTATACAATGAGCAGTTCTTC
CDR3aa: CASSASWTSLYNEQFF

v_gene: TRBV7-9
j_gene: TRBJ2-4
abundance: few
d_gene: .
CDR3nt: TGTGCCAGCAGCTTAGAAGCGGGAGCCAAAAACATTCAGTACTTC
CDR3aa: CASSLEAGAKNIQYF

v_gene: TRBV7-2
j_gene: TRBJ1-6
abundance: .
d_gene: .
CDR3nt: TGTGCCAGCAGCTTTACAGAGATAGGACCCCTCCACTTT
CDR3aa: CASSFTEIGPLHF

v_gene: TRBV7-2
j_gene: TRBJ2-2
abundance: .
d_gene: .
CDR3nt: TGTGCCAGCAGCTTAGGTTATACCGGGGAGCTGTTTTTT
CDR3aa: CASSLGYTGELFF

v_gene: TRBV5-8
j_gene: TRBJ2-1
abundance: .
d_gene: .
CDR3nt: TGTGCCAGCAGCTTTAGCAATGAGCAGTTCTTC
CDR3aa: CASSFSNEQFF

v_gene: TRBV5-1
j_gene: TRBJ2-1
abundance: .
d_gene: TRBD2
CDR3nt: TGCGCCAGCAGCTTACTTAAGGCTGCGGGAGCCATATACAATGAGCAGTTCTTC
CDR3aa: CASSLLKAAGAIYNEQFF

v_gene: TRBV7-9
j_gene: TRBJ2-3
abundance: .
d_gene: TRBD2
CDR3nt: TGTGCCAGCAGCTTAATCGCGACTAGCGGGGGGCCTCCAGATACGCAGTATTTT
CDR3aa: CASSLIATSGGPPDTQYF

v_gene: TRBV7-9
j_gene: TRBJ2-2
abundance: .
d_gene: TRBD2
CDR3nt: TGTGCCAGCAGCTTAAATCTAGCGGGAGGAACCGGGGAGCTGTTTTTT
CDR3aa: CASSLNLAGGTGELFF

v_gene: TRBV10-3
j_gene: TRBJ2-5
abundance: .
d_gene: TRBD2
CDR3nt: TGTGCCATCAGTGGTGGGACTAGCGGGATTGAGACCCAGTACTTC
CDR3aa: CAISGGTSGIETQYF

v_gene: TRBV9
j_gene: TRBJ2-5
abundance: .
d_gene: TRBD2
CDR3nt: TGTGCCAGCAACAGACTAGCGGGAGAAGAGACCCAGTACTTC
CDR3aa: CASNRLAGEETQYF

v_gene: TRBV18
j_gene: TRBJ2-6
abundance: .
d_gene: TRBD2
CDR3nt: TGTGCCAGCTCACCACTGGGACTAGCGGGAGAGAGGTCTGGGGCCAACGTCCTGACTTTC
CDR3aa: CASSPLGLAGERSGANVLTF

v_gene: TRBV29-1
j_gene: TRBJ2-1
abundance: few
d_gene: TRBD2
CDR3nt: TGCAGCGTGGGAGGAGCGGGGTGGAATGAGCAGTTCTTC
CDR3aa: CSVGGAGWNEQFF

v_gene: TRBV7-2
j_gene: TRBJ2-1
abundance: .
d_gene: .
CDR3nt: TGTGCCAGCAGCTTATTCGGCTCCTACAATGAGCAGTTCTTC
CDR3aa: CASSLFGSYNEQFF

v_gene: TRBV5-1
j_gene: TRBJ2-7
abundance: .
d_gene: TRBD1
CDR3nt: TGCGCCAGCAGCCCACAAACCCCGGGACAGGGGTCCTACGAGCAGTACTTC
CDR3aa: CASSPQTPGQGSYEQYF

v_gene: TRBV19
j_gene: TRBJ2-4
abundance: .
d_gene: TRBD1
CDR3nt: TGTGCCAGTAGTGGGACAGGTGTATTGGAGAACATTCAGTACTTC
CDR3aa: CASSGTGVLENIQYF

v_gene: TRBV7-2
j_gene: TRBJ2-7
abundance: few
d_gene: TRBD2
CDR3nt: TGTGCCAGCAGCTTCGGCTCCGGGACTAGCGGCTACGAGCAGTACTTC
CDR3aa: CASSFGSGTSGYEQYF

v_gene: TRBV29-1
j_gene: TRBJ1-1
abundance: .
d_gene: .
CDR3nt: TGCAGCGTGCCCACCCTGACGGGGAATGGGGAAGCTTTCTTT
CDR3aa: CSVPTLTGNGEAFF

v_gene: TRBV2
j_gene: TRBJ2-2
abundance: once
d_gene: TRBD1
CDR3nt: TGTGCCAGCAGTGGACAGGGGACGAACACCGGGGAGCTGTTTTTT
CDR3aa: CASSGQGTNTGELFF

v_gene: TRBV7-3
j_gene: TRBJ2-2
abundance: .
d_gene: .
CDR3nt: TGTGCCAGCAGCTTGGCGGGATACACCGGGGAGCTGTTTTTT
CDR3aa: CASSLAGYTGELFF

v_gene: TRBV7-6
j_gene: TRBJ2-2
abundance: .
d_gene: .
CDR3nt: TGTGCCAGCAGCTTAATTCAAGGGGCGAGGACCGGGGAGCTGTTTTTT
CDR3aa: CASSLIQGARTGELFF

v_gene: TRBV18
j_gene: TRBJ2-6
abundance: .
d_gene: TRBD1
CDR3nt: TGTGCCAGCTCACCACTTAAGACAGGGGGCGGTGGGGCCAACGTCCTGACTTTC
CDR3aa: CASSPLKTGGGGANVLTF

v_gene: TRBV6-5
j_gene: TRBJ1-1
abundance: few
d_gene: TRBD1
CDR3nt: TGTGCCAGCAGTTACAGGACAGGGAGGACTGAAGCTTTCTTT
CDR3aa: CASSYRTGRTEAFF

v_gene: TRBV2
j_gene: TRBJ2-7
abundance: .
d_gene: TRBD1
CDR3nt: TGTGCCAGCAGGACAGGGGGCTACGAGCAGTACTTC
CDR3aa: CASRTGGYEQYF

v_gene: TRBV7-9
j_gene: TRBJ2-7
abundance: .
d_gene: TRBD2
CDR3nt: TGTGCCAGCAGGACTATAGCGGGAGACGAGCAGTACTTC
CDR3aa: CASRTIAGDEQYF

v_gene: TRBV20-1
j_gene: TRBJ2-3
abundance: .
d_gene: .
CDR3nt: TGCAGTGCTACCCTCGATACGCAGTATTTT
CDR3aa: CSATLDTQYF

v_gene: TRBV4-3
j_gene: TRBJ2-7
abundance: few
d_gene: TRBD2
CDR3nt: TGCGCCAGCGTGGGACTAGCGGGAGACAATCTCTACGAGCAGTACTTC
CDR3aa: CASVGLAGDNLYEQYF

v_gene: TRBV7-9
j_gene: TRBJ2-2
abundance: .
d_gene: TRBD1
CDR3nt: TGTGCCAGCAGATACACAGGGACAGGGGACACCGGGGAGCTGTTTTTT
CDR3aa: CASRYTGTGDTGELFF

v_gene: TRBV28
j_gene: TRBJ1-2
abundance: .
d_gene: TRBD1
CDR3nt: TGTGCCAGCAGCGCAGCCCTACAGGGGGCGGTTGGCTACACCTTC
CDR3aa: CASSAALQGAVGYTF

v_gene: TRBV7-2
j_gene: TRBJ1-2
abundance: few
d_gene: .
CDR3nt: TGTGCCAGCAGCTTGGGCAGCCTTAACTATGGCTACACCTTC
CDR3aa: CASSLGSLNYGYTF

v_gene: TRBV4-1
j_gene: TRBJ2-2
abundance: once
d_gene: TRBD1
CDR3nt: TGCGCCAGCAGCCGTACCGGGACAGGGACGGGCACCGGGGAGCTGTTTTTT
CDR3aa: CASSRTGTGTGTGELFF

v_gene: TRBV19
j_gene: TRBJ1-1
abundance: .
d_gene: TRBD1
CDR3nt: TGTGCCAGTAGTAGTCAGGGGGGGAACACTGAAGCTTTCTTT
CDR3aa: CASSSQGGNTEAFF

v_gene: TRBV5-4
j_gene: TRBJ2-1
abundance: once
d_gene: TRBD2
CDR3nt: TGTGCCAGCAGCCCGGGACTAGCGGGAGGGTTATACAATGAGCAGTTCTTC
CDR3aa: CASSPGLAGGLYNEQFF

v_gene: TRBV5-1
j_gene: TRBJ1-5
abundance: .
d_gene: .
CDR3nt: TGCGCCAGCAGTCCTTATAGCAATCAGCCCCAGCATTTT
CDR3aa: CASSPYSNQPQHF

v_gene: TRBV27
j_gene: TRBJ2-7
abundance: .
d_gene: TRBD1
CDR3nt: TGTGCCAGCAATTCTAGGACAGGGGGCTCGGTCTACGAGCAGTACTTC
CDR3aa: CASNSRTGGSVYEQYF

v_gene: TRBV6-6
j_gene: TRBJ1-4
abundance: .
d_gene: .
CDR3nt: TGTGCCAGCAGTAGCTTTACAGCAACTAATGAAAAACTGTTTTTT
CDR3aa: CASSSFTATNEKLFF

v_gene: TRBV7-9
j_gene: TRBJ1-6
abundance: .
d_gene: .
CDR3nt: TGTGCCAGCAGGCCGGACAGCAATAATTCACCCCTCCACTTT
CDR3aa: CASRPDSNNSPLHF

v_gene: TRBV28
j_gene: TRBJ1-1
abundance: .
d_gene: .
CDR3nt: TGTGCCAGCAGTCCCCCGTCGCCGCGCCCGAACACTGAAGCTTTCTTT
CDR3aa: CASSPPSPRPNTEAFF

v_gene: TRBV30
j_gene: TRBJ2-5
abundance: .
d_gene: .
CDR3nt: TGTGCCTGGAGTAGGGGTTTAGAGACCCAGTACTTC
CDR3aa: CAWSRGLETQYF

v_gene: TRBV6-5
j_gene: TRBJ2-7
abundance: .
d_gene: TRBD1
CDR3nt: TGTGCCAGCAGTTACGACAGGGGACCCAACGAGCAGTACTTC
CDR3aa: CASSYDRGPNEQYF

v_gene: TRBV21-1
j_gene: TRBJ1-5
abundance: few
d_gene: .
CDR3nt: TGTGCCAGCAGCAAAAGGCAGGGGGCTAGTTCAGATCAGCCCCAGCATTTT
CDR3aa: CASSKRQGASSDQPQHF

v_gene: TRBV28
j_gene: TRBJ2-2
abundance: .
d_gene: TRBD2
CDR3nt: TGTGCCAGCAGTTTTCGCCTCGGACTAGCGGGACCCGGGGAGCTGTTTTTT
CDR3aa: CASSFRLGLAGPGELFF

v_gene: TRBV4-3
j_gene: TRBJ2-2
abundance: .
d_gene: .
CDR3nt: TGCGCCAGCAGCCCCACCAGAAGGAGGACCGGGGAGCTGTTTTTT
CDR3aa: CASSPTRRRTGELFF

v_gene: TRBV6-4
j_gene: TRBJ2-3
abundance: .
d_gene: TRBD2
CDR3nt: TGTGCCAGCAGACGACTAGCGGGAAGGACAGATACGCAGTATTTT
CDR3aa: CASRRLAGRTDTQYF

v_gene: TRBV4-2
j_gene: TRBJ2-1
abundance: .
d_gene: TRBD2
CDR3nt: TGTGCCAGCAGCCAAGCGCCTCCAGGACTAGCGGGAGTTTACAATGAGCAGTTCTTC
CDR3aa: CASSQAPPGLAGVYNEQFF

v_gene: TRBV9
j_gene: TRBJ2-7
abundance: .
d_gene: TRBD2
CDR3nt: TGTGCCAGCAGCGTAGGGGTTGGACTAGCGGGAGTTCGCGAGCAGTACTTC
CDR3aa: CASSVGVGLAGVREQYF